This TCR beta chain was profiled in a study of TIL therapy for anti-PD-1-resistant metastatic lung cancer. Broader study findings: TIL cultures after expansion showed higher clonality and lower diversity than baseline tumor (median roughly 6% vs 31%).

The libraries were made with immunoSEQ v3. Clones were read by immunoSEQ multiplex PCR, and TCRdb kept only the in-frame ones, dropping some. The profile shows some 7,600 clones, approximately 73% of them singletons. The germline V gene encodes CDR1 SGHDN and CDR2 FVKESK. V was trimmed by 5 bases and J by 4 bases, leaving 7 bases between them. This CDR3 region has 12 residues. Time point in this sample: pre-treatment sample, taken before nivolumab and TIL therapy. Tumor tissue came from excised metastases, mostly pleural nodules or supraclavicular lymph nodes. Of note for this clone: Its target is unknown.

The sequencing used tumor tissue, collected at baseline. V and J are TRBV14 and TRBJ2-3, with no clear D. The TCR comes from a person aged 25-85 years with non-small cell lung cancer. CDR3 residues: CASSFTPDTQYF. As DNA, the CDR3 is TGTGCCAGCAGCTTTACCCCAGATACGCAGTATTTT.